This TCR beta chain was obtained from a study of cytomegalovirus exposure and HLA in healthy donors. Broader study findings: Under in vitro conditions, three CMV-associated chains were confirmed as specific for CMV antigens. Overall, approximately 150 TCR beta chains were annotated as cytomegalovirus-associated. The tendency of first-cohort TCR clusters to co-occur in the roughly 120 validation repertoires was identified by a subsequent analysis.

Separation from the 666-subject first cohort characterized the roughly 110-subject validation cohort, to which the donors belonged. The assay was immunoSEQ multiplex PCR, and TCRdb's table has in-frame clones only and misses some. The sample consists of roughly 270,000 clones, 70% to 90% of them appearing once. Of note for this clone: The antigen is undetermined.

Sequenced material: PBMCs. The sequence was collected from a woman under 30 in good health and CMV-seronegative.

CDR3 amino acids: CASSLGLVGYNEQFF. In nucleotides, the CDR3 is TGTGCCAGCAGCTTGGGGCTAGTGGGCTACAATGAGCAGTTCTTC. This chain links TRBV5-6 with TRBJ2-1; D not certain. This CDR3 is 15 amino acids long. Germline V gene lookup returns CDR1 SGHDT and CDR2 YYEEEE. Deletions cut 0 bases from V and 3 bases from J, with 10 bases between.